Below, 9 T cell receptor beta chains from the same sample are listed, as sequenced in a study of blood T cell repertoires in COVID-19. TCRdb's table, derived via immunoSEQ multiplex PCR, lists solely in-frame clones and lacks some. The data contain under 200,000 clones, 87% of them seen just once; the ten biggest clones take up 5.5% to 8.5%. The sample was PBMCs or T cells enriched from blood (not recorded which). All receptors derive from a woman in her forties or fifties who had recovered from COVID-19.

CDR3 nucleotides: TGTGCCAGCAGTTTGAGGAAAACTGAAGCTTTCTTT. Translated: CASSLRKTEAFF. This chain uses TRBV28 with TRBJ1-1; D remains unclear. The ends were cut back, 3 bases at V and 5 bases at J, with 7 bases in the middle. CDR1 MDHEN and CDR2 SYDVKM come from the germline V gene. The CDR3 covers 12 residues.

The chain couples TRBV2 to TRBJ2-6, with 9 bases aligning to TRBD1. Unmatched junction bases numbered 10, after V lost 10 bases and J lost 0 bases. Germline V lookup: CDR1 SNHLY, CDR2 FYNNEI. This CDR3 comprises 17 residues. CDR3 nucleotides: TGTGCCACTTCCTCCCTGACAGGGGGCTCTGGGGCCAACGTCCTGACTTTC. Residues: CATSSLTGGSGANVLTF.

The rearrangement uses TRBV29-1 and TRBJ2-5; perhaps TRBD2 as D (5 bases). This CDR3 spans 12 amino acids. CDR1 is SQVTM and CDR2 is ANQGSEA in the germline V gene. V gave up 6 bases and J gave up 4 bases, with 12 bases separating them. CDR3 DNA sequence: TGCAGCGTGGCGGGTGGAGGAGAGACCCAGTACTTC. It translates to CSVAGGGETQYF.

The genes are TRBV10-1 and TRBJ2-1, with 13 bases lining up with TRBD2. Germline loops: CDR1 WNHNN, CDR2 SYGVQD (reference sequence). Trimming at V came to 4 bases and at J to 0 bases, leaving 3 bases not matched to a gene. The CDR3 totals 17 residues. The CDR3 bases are TGCGCCAGCAGTGGACTAGCGGGAGGTAGCTCCTACAATGAGCAGTTCTTC. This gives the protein CASSGLAGGSSYNEQFF.

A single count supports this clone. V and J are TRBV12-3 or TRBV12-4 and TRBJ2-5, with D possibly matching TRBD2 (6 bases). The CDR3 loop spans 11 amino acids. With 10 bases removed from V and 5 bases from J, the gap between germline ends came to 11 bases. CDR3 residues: CATQSGETQYF. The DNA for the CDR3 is TGTGCCACCCAGAGCGGGGAGACCCAGTACTTC.

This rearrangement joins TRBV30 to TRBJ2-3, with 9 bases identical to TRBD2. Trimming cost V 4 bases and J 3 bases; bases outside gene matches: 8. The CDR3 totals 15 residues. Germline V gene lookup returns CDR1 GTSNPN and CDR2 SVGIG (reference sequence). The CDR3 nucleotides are TGTGCCTGGATGGCGGGAGGGGGTATTACAGATACGCAGTATTTT. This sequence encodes CAWMAGGGITDTQYF.

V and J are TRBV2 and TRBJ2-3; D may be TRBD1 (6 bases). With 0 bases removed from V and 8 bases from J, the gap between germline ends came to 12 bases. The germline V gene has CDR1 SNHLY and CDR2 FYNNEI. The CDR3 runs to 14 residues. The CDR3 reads CASSEAGAIATQYF. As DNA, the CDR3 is TGTGCCAGCAGTGAAGCGGGGGCCATTGCTACGCAGTATTTT.

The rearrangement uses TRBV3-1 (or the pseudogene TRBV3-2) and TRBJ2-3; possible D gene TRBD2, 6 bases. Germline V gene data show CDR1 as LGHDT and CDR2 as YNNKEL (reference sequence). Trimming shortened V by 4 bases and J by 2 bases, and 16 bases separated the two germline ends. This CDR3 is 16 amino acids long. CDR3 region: CASSPLEGLITDTQYF. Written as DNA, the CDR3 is TGTGCCAGCAGCCCTTTGGAGGGGTTAATCACAGATACGCAGTATTTT.

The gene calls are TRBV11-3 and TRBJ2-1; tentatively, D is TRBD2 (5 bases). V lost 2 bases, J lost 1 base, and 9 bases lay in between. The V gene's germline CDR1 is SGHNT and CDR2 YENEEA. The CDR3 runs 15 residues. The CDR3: CASSLTRTSYNEQFF. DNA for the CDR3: TGTGCCAGCAGCTTAACGCGGACTTCCTACAATGAGCAGTTCTTC. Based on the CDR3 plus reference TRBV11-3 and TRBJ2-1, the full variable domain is EAGVVQSPRYKIIEKKQPVAFWCNPISGHNTLYWYLQNLGQGPELLIRYENEEAVDDSQLPKDRFSAERLKGVDSTLKIQPAELGDSAVYLCASSLTRTSYNEQFFGPGTRLTVL.